The entry that follows covers one T cell receptor beta chain sequence. The data were produced by immunoSEQ multiplex PCR, yet TCRdb's version contains in-frame clones alone and is incomplete. The data contain tens of thousands of clones, 70% to 90% of them singletons. This specimen comes from a study of OX40 agonist ivuxolimab in advanced cancers. This clonotype originated in an adult with an advanced solid tumor such as melanoma, head and neck, liver or kidney cancer. The source was CD4+ or CD8+ T cells sorted from blood, collected in a trial of the OX40 agonist ivuxolimab.

The CDR3 bases are TGCGCCAGCAGCCAAGAGCTAGACAGGAGCGAGCAGTACTTC. This translates into CASSQELDRSEQYF. The chain uses TRBV4-1 and TRBJ2-7, with a possible D match to TRBD1 (6 bases). CDR3 length equals 14 residues. Germline V CDR1 and CDR2: MGHRA, YSYEKL. Trimming cost V 0 bases and J 6 bases, with 12 bases left between them.